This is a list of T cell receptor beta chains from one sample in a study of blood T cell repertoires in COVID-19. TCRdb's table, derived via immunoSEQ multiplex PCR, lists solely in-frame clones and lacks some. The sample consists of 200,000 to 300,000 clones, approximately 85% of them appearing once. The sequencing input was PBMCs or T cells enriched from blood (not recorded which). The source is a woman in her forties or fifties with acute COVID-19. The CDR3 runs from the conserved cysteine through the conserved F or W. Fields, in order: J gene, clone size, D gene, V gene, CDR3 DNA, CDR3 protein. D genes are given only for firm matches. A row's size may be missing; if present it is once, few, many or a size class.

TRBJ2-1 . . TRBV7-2 TGTGCCAGCAGCTTGGGCCTGAATGAGCAGTTCTTC CASSLGLNEQFF
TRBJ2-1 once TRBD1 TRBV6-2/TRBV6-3 TGTGCCAGCAGTTGGCCGGGACAGGGTGGGAATGAGCAGTTCTTC CASSWPGQGGNEQFF
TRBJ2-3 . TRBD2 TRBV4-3 TGCGCCAGCAGCCCGGGGGGGGCGAATACGCAGTATTTT CASSPGGANTQYF
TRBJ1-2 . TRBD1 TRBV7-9 TGTGCCAGCAGCTCCTTAAGGACAGGGTACTATGGCTACACCTTC CASSSLRTGYYGYTF
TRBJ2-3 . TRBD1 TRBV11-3 TGTGCCAGCAGCGACAACACAGGGGCAGATACGCAGTATTTT CASSDNTGADTQYF
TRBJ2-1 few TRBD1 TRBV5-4 TGTGCCAGCAGCTTGGACCTTTCAGGGACAGGGTCGAATGAGCAGTTCTTC CASSLDLSGTGSNEQFF
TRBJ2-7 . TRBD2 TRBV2 TGTGCCAGCAGTGTTCTAGCGGGGGGCCTACACGAGCAGTACTTC CASSVLAGGLHEQYF
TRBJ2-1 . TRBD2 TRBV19 TGTGCCAGTACCCCGCTATTAGCGGGGGGTAGGAACAATGAGCAGTTCTTC CASTPLLAGGRNNEQFF
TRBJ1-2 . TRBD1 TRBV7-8 TGTGCCAGCAGCTTCCGTCAGGGGGATAACTATGGCTACACCTTC CASSFRQGDNYGYTF
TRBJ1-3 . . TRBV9 TGTGCCAGCAGCGTAGATAGCAGGGTTGCTGGAAACACCATATATTTT CASSVDSRVAGNTIYF
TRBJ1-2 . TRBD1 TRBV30 TGTGCCTGGAGTCTCGGGACAGCGTATGGCTACACCTTC CAWSLGTAYGYTF
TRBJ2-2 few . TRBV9 TGTGCCAGCAGGGCGGGCAGGGGGAACACCGGGGAGCTGTTTTTT CASRAGRGNTGELFF
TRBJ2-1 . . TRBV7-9 TGTGCCAGCAGCGCCAGGGGTGAGCAGTTCTTC CASSARGEQFF
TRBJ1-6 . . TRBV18 TGTGCCAGCTCCCCTGGAGAGGGTAATTCACCCCTCCACTTT CASSPGEGNSPLHF
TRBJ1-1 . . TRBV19 TGTGCCAGTGATGGGAGGACTGAAGCTTTCTTT CASDGRTEAFF
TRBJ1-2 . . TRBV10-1 TGCGCCAGCCCTCGACCCAGGGTCAACTATGGCTACACCTTC CASPRPRVNYGYTF
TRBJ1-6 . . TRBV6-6 TGTGCCAGCAGGTACCACGGACAGAATAATTCACCCCTCCACTTT CASRYHGQNNSPLHF
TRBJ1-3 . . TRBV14 TGTGCCAGCAGCCAAGGGCGGAGTGGAAACACCATATATTTT CASSQGRSGNTIYF
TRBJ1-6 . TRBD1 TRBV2 TGTGCCAGCAGGGGGACAGGGAATTCACCCCTCCACTTT CASRGTGNSPLHF
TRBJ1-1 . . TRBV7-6 TGTGCCAGCAGCTTAGTTCCGGGGGATGAAGCTTTCTTT CASSLVPGDEAFF
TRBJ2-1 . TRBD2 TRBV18 TGTGCCAGCTCAATCAAGACTAGCGGGGCTAATGAGCAGTTCTTC CASSIKTSGANEQFF
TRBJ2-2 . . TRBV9 TGTGCCAGCAGCGTAGAGGGGGGGTCAGGGAACACCGGGGAGCTGTTTTTT CASSVEGGSGNTGELFF
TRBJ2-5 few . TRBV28 TGTGCCAGCACCCTTAGCCGAGGAGAGACCCAGTACTTC CASTLSRGETQYF